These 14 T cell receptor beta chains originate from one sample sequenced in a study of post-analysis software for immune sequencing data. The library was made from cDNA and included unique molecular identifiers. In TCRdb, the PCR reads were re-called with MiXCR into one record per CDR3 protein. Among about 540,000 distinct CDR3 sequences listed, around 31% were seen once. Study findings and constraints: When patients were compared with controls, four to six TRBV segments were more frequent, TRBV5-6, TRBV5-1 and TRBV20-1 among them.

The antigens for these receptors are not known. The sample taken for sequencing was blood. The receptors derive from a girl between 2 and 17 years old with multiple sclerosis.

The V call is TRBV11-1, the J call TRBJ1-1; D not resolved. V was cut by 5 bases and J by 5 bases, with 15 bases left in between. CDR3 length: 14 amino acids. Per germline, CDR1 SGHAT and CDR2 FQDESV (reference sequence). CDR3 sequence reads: CASSLPLLNTEAFF. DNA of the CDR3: TGTGCCAGCAGCCTTCCTCTCCTAAATACTGAAGCTTTCTTT.

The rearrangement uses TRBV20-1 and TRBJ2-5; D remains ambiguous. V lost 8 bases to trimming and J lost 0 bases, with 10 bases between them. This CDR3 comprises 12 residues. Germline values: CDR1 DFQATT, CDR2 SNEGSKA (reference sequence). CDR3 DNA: TGCAGTAAGGCCGGATACCAAGAGACCCAGTACTTC. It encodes CSKAGYQETQYF.

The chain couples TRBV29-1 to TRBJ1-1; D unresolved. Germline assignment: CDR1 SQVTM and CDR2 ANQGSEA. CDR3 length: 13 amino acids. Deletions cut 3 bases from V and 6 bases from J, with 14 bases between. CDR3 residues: CSVERLGGPEAFF. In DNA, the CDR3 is TGCAGCGTTGAGCGGCTCGGCGGCCCTGAAGCTTTCTTT.

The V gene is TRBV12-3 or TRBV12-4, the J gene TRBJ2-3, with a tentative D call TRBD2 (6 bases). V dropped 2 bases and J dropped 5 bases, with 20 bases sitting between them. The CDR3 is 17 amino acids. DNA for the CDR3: TGTGCCAGCAGTTTAAATTCGGGGGTCAATCTTATAGATACGCAGTATTTT. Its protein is CASSLNSGVNLIDTQYF.

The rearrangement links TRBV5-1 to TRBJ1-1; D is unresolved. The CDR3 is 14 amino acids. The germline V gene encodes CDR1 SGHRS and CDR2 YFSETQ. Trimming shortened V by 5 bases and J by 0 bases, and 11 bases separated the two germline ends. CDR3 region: CASRISSLNTEAFF. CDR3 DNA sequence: TGCGCCAGCAGGATCTCTAGCTTGAACACTGAAGCTTTCTTT.

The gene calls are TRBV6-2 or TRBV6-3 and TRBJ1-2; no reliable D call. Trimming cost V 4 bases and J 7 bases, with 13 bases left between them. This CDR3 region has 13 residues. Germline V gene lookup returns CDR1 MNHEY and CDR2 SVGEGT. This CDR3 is CASSSTAPGGYTF. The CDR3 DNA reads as TGTGCCAGCAGTTCCACTGCCCCGGGTGGCTACACCTTC.

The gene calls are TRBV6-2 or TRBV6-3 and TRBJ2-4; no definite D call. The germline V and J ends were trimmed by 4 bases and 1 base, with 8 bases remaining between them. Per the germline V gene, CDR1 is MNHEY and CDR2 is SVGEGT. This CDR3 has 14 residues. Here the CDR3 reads CASSFIVAKNIQYF. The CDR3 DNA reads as TGTGCCAGCAGTTTCATCGTCGCCAAAAACATTCAGTACTTC.

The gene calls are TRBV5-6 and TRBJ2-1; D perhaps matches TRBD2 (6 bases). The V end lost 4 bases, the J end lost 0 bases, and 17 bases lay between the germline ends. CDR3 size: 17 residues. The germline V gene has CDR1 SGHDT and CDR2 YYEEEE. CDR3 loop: CASSKGLAGSSYNEQFF. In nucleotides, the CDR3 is TGTGCCAGCAGCAAGGGTCTGGCGGGGAGCTCCTACAATGAGCAGTTCTTC.

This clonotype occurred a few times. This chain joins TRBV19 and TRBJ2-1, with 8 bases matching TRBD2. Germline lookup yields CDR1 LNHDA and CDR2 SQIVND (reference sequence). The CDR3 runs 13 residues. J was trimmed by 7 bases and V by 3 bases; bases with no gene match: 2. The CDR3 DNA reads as TGTGCCAGTAGTATCGGCGGGGGGAATGAGCAGTTCTTC. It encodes CASSIGGGNEQFF.

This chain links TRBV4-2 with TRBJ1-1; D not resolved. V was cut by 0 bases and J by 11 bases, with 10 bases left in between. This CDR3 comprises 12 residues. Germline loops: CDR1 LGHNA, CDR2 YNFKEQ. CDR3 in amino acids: CASSQDWTTAFF. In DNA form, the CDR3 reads TGTGCCAGCAGCCAAGATTGGACGACGGCTTTCTTT.

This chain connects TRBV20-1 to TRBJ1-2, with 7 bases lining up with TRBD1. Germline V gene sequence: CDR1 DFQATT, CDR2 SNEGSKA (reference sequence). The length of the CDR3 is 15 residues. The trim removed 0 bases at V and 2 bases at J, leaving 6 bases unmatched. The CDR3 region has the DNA TGCAGTGCTAGAGAAATCCAGACAGGGAACTATGGCTACACCTTC. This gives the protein CSAREIQTGNYGYTF.

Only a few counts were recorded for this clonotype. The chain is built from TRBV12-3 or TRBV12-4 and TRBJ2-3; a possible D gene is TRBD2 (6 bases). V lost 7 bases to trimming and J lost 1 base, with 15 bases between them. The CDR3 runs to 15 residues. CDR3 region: CASNYRGSGTDTQYF. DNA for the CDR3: TGTGCCAGCAATTATCGGGGGTCAGGCACAGATACGCAGTATTTT.

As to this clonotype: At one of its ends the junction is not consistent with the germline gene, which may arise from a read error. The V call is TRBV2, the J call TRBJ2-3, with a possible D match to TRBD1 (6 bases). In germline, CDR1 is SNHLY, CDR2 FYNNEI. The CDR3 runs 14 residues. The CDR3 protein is CASREQGPTDTQYF. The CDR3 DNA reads TGTGCTAGCAGGGAACAGGGTCCCACAGATACGCAGTATTTT.

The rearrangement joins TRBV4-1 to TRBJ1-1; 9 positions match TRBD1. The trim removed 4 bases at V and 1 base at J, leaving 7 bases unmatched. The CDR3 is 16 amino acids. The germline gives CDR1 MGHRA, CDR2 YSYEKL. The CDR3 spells CASSLTGGPPNTEAFF. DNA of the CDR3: TGCGCCAGCAGCCTCACAGGGGGCCCTCCGAACACTGAAGCTTTCTTT.